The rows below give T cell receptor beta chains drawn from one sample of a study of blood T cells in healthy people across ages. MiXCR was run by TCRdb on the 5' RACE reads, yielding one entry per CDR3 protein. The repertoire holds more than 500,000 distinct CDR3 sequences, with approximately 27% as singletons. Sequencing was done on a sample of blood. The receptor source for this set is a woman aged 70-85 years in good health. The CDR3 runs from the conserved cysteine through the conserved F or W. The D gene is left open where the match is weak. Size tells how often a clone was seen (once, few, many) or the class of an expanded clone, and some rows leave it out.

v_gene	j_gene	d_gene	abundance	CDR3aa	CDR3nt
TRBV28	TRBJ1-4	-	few	CASISPGHDEKLFF	TGTGCCAGTATATCACCGGGACACGATGAAAAACTGTTTTTT
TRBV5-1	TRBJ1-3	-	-	CASSLDISTGTIYF	TGCGCCAGCAGCTTGGACATCTCGACTGGCACCATATATTTT
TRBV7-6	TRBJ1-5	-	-	CASSLGPGLNQPQHF	TGTGCCAGCAGCTTAGGACCAGGCCTCAATCAGCCCCAGCATTTT
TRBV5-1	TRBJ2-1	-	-	CASSLGLANERFF	TGCGCCAGCAGCTTGGGGTTAGCCAATGAGCGGTTCTTC
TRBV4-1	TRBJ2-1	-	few	CASSQGPGDEQFF	TGCGCCAGCAGCCAGGGGCCAGGGGATGAGCAGTTCTTC
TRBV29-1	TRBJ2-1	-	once	CSVELAQDNEQFF	TGCAGCGTTGAACTTGCTCAGGACAATGAGCAGTTCTTC
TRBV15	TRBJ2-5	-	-	CATSRGRQKPFQETQYF	TGTGCCACCAGCAGAGGAAGACAGAAACCCTTCCAAGAGACCCAGTACTTC
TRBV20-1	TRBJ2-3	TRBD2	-	CSVPRLAGATDTQYF	TGCAGTGTCCCACGACTAGCGGGGGCAACAGATACGCAGTATTTT
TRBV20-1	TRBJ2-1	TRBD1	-	CSASAWDRTYNEQFF	TGCAGTGCTAGTGCCTGGGACAGGACCTACAATGAGCAGTTCTTC
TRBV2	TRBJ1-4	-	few	CASDRGAREKLFF	TGTGCCAGCGATCGGGGGGCACGGGAAAAACTGTTTTTT
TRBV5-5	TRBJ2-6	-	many	CASSSTGLSGANVLTF	TGTGCCAGCAGCTCCACAGGTCTCTCTGGGGCCAACGTCCTGACTTTC
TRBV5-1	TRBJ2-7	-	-	CASSLGGNTYEQCF	TGCGCCAGCAGCTTGGGAGGGAACACCTACGAGCAGTGCTTC
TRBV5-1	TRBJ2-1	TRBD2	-	CASRESGGASIEQFF	TGCGCCAGCAGGGAAAGCGGGGGGGCGTCAATCGAGCAGTTCTTC
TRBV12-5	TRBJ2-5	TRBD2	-	CASGLGLVHQETQYF	TGTGCTAGTGGTCTCGGACTAGTTCACCAAGAGACCCAGTACTTC
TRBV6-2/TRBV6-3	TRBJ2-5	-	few	CASSPRISRETQYF	TGTGCCAGCAGCCCCCGAATTTCCCGAGAGACCCAGTACTTC
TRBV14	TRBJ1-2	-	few	CASSQVTGVSYTF	TGTGCCAGCAGCCAAGTTACGGGGGTCAGCTACACCTTC
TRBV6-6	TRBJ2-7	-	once	CASMGSRYEQYF	TGTGCCAGTATGGGGTCCCGCTACGAGCAGTACTTC
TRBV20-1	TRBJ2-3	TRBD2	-	CSATSGGTDTQYF	TGCAGTGCCACTAGCGGGGGGACAGATACGCAGTATTTT